This T cell receptor beta chain was profiled in a study of cytomegalovirus exposure and HLA in healthy donors. Overall study: Genotyping of under 500 donors showed that over 80% belonged to the Caucasian-associated ancestry cluster. Study conclusions and caveats: Association of a missense DCLRE1C variant with TCR beta V- and J-gene trimming was reported in a later analysis. V segments that were indistinguishable, TRBV6-2 and TRBV6-3 among them, were omitted from analysis. Differences between HLA loci emerged in a later analysis of TCR association rates, with DRB1 most and HLA-C fewest.

The CDR3 loop spans 14 amino acids. With 3 bases removed from V and 0 bases from J, the gap between germline ends came to 9 bases. Germline CDR1 and CDR2: SGHVS and FNYEAQ. This PCR relied on a set of 60 Vbeta primers and 13 Jbeta primers. Assay used: immunoSEQ multiplex PCR; TCRdb lists only in-frame clones, some missing. The repertoire includes 100,000 to 150,000 clones, about 74% of them detected once, and 7.3% sits in the top ten. Remarks on this clone: As yet, its antigen is unknown.

Sequences were obtained from PBMCs. The V and J genes are TRBV7-6 and TRBJ2-7; tentatively, D is TRBD1 (5 bases). The receptor comes from a male donor in good health and CMV-seronegative. CDR3 in amino acids: CASSFGDSSYEQYF. The CDR3 DNA reads as TGTGCCAGCAGCTTCGGCGACAGCTCCTACGAGCAGTACTTC.